A selection of T cell receptor beta chains follows, all from one sample in a study of blood T cell repertoires in COVID-19. The table came from immunoSEQ multiplex PCR; TCRdb's copy has only in-frame clones and leaves some out. The sample lists approximately 290,000 clones, around 89% occurring once. The specimen sequenced was peripheral blood. Receptors originate from a man aged 30 to 39 with acute or convalescent COVID-19. Both conserved end residues are part of each CDR3. D genes are given only for firm matches. Not all rows give a size; the values are once, few, many and, for expanded clones, a class.

J gene: TRBJ1-1
V gene: TRBV7-6
clone size: .
D gene: .
CDR3 protein: CASSVQGYTEAFF
CDR3 DNA: TGTGCCAGCAGCGTACAGGGTTACACTGAAGCTTTCTTT

J gene: TRBJ2-5
V gene: TRBV2
clone size: few
D gene: .
CDR3 protein: CASTLRGTQYF
CDR3 DNA: TGTGCCAGCACCCTAAGGGGGACCCAGTACTTC

J gene: TRBJ2-5
V gene: TRBV3-1/TRBV3-2
clone size: once
D gene: .
CDR3 protein: CASSHQGFQETQYF
CDR3 DNA: TGTGCCAGCAGCCATCAGGGATTCCAAGAGACCCAGTACTTC

J gene: TRBJ1-2
V gene: TRBV28
clone size: .
D gene: .
CDR3 protein: CASSFVKGVGGYTF
CDR3 DNA: TGTGCCAGCAGTTTCGTGAAAGGGGTAGGTGGCTACACCTTC

J gene: TRBJ1-4
V gene: TRBV28
clone size: .
D gene: .
CDR3 protein: CASSLWGGGPSNEKLFF
CDR3 DNA: TGTGCCAGCAGTTTATGGGGAGGGGGTCCGTCTAATGAAAAACTGTTTTTT

J gene: TRBJ1-5
V gene: TRBV27
clone size: once
D gene: .
CDR3 protein: CASSLGQGRVNQPQHF
CDR3 DNA: TGTGCCAGCAGTTTAGGGCAGGGCAGGGTCAATCAGCCCCAGCATTTT

J gene: TRBJ1-2
V gene: TRBV2
clone size: few
D gene: TRBD1
CDR3 protein: CASTTVQGARYGYTF
CDR3 DNA: TGTGCCAGCACCACGGTGCAGGGGGCGCGGTATGGCTACACCTTC

J gene: TRBJ2-7
V gene: TRBV27
clone size: .
D gene: TRBD1
CDR3 protein: CASSMTGEVSYEQYF
CDR3 DNA: TGTGCCAGCAGTATGACAGGGGAGGTTTCCTACGAGCAGTACTTC

J gene: TRBJ2-2
V gene: TRBV2
clone size: .
D gene: .
CDR3 protein: CASRKLANTGELFF
CDR3 DNA: TGTGCCAGCAGGAAACTAGCTAACACCGGGGAGCTGTTTTTT

J gene: TRBJ2-7
V gene: TRBV11-2
clone size: .
D gene: .
CDR3 protein: CASSFERGPSYEQYF
CDR3 DNA: TGTGCCAGCAGTTTCGAAAGGGGCCCCTCCTACGAGCAGTACTTC

J gene: TRBJ1-6
V gene: TRBV14
clone size: .
D gene: TRBD1
CDR3 protein: CASRPTAGTENSPLHF
CDR3 DNA: TGTGCCAGCAGACCTACTGCCGGGACAGAAAATTCACCCCTCCACTTT

J gene: TRBJ2-3
V gene: TRBV5-4
clone size: once
D gene: .
CDR3 protein: CASSQEQGADTQYF
CDR3 DNA: TGTGCCAGCAGCCAAGAACAGGGTGCAGATACGCAGTATTTT

J gene: TRBJ1-6
V gene: TRBV2
clone size: .
D gene: .
CDR3 protein: CASKDDSEKGSPLHF
CDR3 DNA: TGTGCCAGCAAGGACGACTCCGAGAAGGGGTCACCCCTCCACTTT

J gene: TRBJ2-7
V gene: TRBV2
clone size: .
D gene: .
CDR3 protein: CASGGSFYEQYF
CDR3 DNA: TGTGCCAGTGGGGGCAGTTTCTACGAGCAGTACTTC

J gene: TRBJ1-1
V gene: TRBV2
clone size: few
D gene: TRBD1
CDR3 protein: CASRSPGTGTNTEAFF
CDR3 DNA: TGTGCCAGCAGAAGTCCCGGGACAGGGACCAACACTGAAGCTTTCTTT

J gene: TRBJ1-5
V gene: TRBV27
clone size: .
D gene: TRBD1
CDR3 protein: CASSLRSGQGISWPQHF
CDR3 DNA: TGTGCCAGCAGTTTAAGGTCGGGACAGGGGATTAGTTGGCCCCAGCATTTT

J gene: TRBJ2-2
V gene: TRBV5-1
clone size: .
D gene: TRBD2
CDR3 protein: CASSLVAGDVGELFF
CDR3 DNA: TGCGCCAGCAGCTTGGTAGCGGGAGACGTCGGGGAGCTGTTTTTT

J gene: TRBJ2-2
V gene: TRBV6-5
clone size: .
D gene: TRBD2
CDR3 protein: CASGSASGNIGELFF
CDR3 DNA: TGTGCCAGCGGGTCCGCTAGCGGGAACATCGGGGAGCTGTTTTTT

J gene: TRBJ2-7
V gene: TRBV4-2
clone size: .
D gene: .
CDR3 protein: CASSQDLAAGEQYF
CDR3 DNA: TGTGCCAGCAGCCAAGACCTCGCCGCGGGGGAGCAGTACTTC

J gene: TRBJ1-5
V gene: TRBV6-6
clone size: .
D gene: .
CDR3 protein: CASSWGDSGQPQHF
CDR3 DNA: TGTGCCAGCAGTTGGGGAGATAGCGGTCAGCCCCAGCATTTT

J gene: TRBJ2-1
V gene: TRBV28
clone size: .
D gene: TRBD2
CDR3 protein: CASSHNSGGAFHEQFF
CDR3 DNA: TGTGCCAGCAGTCACAATAGCGGGGGGGCCTTCCATGAGCAGTTCTTC

J gene: TRBJ2-7
V gene: TRBV7-4
clone size: .
D gene: TRBD2
CDR3 protein: CASTEKGVAGLNYEQYF
CDR3 DNA: TGTGCCAGCACCGAAAAGGGGGTAGCGGGACTTAACTACGAGCAGTACTTC

J gene: TRBJ2-2
V gene: TRBV3-1/TRBV3-2
clone size: .
D gene: .
CDR3 protein: CASSQGSPGVVFF
CDR3 DNA: TGTGCCAGCAGCCAAGGATCTCCGGGAGTGGTGTTTTTT

J gene: TRBJ2-5
V gene: TRBV11-2
clone size: .
D gene: .
CDR3 protein: CASSRVREKTQYF
CDR3 DNA: TGTGCCAGCAGCCGCGTGAGGGAAAAGACCCAGTACTTC

J gene: TRBJ1-5
V gene: TRBV9
clone size: .
D gene: .
CDR3 protein: CASSLGKGNQPQHF
CDR3 DNA: TGTGCCAGCAGCCTAGGTAAGGGGAATCAGCCCCAGCATTTT

J gene: TRBJ2-2
V gene: TRBV6-6
clone size: .
D gene: TRBD2
CDR3 protein: CASSLGLAGVYTGELFF
CDR3 DNA: TGTGCCAGCAGTCTCGGACTAGCGGGAGTATACACCGGGGAGCTGTTTTTT

J gene: TRBJ1-5
V gene: TRBV23-1
clone size: .
D gene: .
CDR3 protein: CASSQSIAWNTSNQPQHF
CDR3 DNA: TGCGCCAGCAGTCAATCGATAGCTTGGAATACAAGCAATCAGCCCCAGCATTTT

J gene: TRBJ2-4
V gene: TRBV30
clone size: .
D gene: .
CDR3 protein: CAWSLQGGIQYF
CDR3 DNA: TGTGCCTGGAGTCTCCAGGGCGGCATTCAGTACTTC